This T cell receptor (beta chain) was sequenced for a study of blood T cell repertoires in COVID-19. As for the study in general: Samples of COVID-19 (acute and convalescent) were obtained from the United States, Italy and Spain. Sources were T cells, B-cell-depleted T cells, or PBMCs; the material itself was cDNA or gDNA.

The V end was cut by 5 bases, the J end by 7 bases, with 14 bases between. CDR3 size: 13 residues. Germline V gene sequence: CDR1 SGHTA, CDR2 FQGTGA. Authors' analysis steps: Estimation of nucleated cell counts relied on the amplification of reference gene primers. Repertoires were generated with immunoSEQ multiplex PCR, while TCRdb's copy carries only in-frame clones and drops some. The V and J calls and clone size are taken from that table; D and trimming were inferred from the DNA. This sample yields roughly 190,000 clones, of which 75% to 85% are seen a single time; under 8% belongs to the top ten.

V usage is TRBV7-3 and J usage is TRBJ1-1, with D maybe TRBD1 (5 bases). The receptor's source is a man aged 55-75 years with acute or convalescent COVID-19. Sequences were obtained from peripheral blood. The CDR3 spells CASSKGREGEAFF. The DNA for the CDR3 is TGTGCCAGCAGCAAGGGCAGGGAAGGTGAAGCTTTCTTT.